The T cell receptor beta chain under discussion was sequenced for a study of blood T cell repertoires in COVID-19. Study information: The United States, Italy and Spain provided the acute and convalescent COVID-19 samples. From T cells, B-cell-depleted T cells, or PBMCs came the material, which was cDNA or gDNA.

This CDR3 comprises 16 residues. As processed by the authors: The authors estimated nucleated cell counts from reference gene primer amplification. The assay was immunoSEQ multiplex PCR, and TCRdb's table has in-frame clones only and misses some. The V and J calls and clone size come from that table; D and trimming were worked out from the DNA. The sample includes about 130,000 clones, roughly 79% of them seen just once. What was sequenced was peripheral blood. The chain is built from TRBV21-1 and TRBJ2-4; no check of the table's D call, TRBD1, against the DNA was made. TRBV21-1 is recorded as a pseudogene. This sequence originates from a man older than 75 with acute or convalescent COVID-19. The CDR3 loop reads CASSKGLADRVSIQYF. In DNA form, the CDR3 reads TGTGCCAGCAGCAAAGGCCTGGCGGACAGGGTTAGCATTCAGTACTTC.